The next 27 T cell receptor beta chains were all read from a single sample in a study of blood T cell repertoires in COVID-19. Sequencing used immunoSEQ multiplex PCR; TCRdb keeps in-frame clones, though not all of them. Among 250,000 to 350,000 clones listed, around 89% were seen once. Material: peripheral blood. These receptors were taken from a woman aged 55-75 years with acute or convalescent COVID-19.

This clone was observed a few times. V is TRBV27 and J is TRBJ2-5, with TRBD2 identical over 9 bases. The ends lost 3 bases at V and 0 bases at J; junction bases unmatched: 2. CDR1 MNHEY and CDR2 SMNVEV come from the germline V gene (reference sequence). This CDR3 contains 15 residues. The CDR3 DNA is TGTGCCAGCAGTTTCCTAGCGGGGAACCAAGAGACCCAGTACTTC. Its protein is CASSFLAGNQETQYF.

The genes are TRBV28 and TRBJ1-6; tentatively, D is TRBD1 (6 bases). CDR1 MDHEN and CDR2 SYDVKM come from the germline V gene. Trimming removed 5 bases from V and 5 bases from J, with 7 bases in between. CDR3 length: 13 amino acids. The CDR3 nucleotides are TGTGCCAGCAGTGGACAGAATAATTCACCCCTCCACTTT. It codes for CASSGQNNSPLHF.

The chain recombines TRBV5-1 with TRBJ1-1; TRBD1 is a possible D gene (6 bases). The CDR3 covers 13 residues. Per the germline V gene, CDR1 is SGHRS and CDR2 is YFSETQ. V lost 7 bases and J lost 4, with 14 bases in between. The CDR3 here is CASLKGVGTEAFF. Here the CDR3 DNA reads TGCGCCAGCTTAAAGGGGGTAGGCACTGAAGCTTTCTTT.

The chain carries TRBV6-2 or TRBV6-3 and TRBJ1-5; D not resolved. Trimming took off 5 bases at V and 4 bases at J, with 12 bases between the two ends. This CDR3 has 14 residues. CDR1 and CDR2 (germline): MNHEY, SVGEGT. The CDR3: CASSPGGPNQPQHF. The CDR3 nucleotides are TGTGCCAGCAGTCCAGGTGGCCCTAATCAGCCCCAGCATTTT.

The chain joins TRBV3-1 (or the pseudogene TRBV3-2) to TRBJ1-1, with a tentative D call TRBD1 (6 bases). The length of the CDR3 is 14 residues. Trimming left V 2 bases short and J 5 bases short, with 12 bases between. Germline V lookup: CDR1 LGHDT, CDR2 YNNKEL (reference sequence). The CDR3 bases are TGTGCCAGCAGCCAATCGGGCAGGGGTACTGAAGCTTTCTTT. Residues: CASSQSGRGTEAFF.

V usage is TRBV7-2 and J usage is TRBJ2-1; TRBD1 agrees at 7 bases. V lost 4 bases and J lost 6; bases outside the gene matches: 9. CDR1 and CDR2 from the germline V gene are SGHTA and FQGNSA. The CDR3 is made up of 15 amino acids. This CDR3 is CASSYQPGQINEQFF. The CDR3 DNA reads as TGTGCCAGCAGCTACCAGCCGGGACAGATCAATGAGCAGTTCTTC.

V is TRBV30 and J is TRBJ1-3; D is unresolved. CDR3 length: 13 amino acids. Germline lookup yields CDR1 GTSNPN and CDR2 SVGIG (reference sequence). Trimming left V 1 base short and J 2 bases short, with 6 bases between. CDR3 in amino acids: CAWSGDTGNTIYF. DNA for the CDR3: TGTGCCTGGAGTGGAGACACTGGAAACACCATATATTTT.

The chain combines TRBV7-5 with TRBJ2-2; no DNA check was done on the table's D call, TRBD2. TRBV7-5 represents a pseudogene. The CDR3 consists of 15 residues. The chain's CDR3 is CARSLGGENTGELFF. The CDR3 DNA reads TGTGCCAGAAGCTTAGGGGGGGAGAACACCGGGGAGCTGTTTTTT.

This clone was seen a handful of times. DNA of the CDR3: TGTGCCAGCAGTTCTTCCAACCGGGACAAAAAAGAGACCCAGTACTTC. This codes for CASSSSNRDKKETQYF. This chain connects TRBV6-7 to TRBJ2-5; TRBD1 is a possible D gene (6 bases). TRBV6-7 is reported as an ORF; its role is uncertain. V gave up 4 bases and J gave up 3 bases, with 18 bases separating them. CDR3 length equals 16 residues.

The chain couples TRBV6-6 to TRBJ1-1, with D hard to call. Germline V gene data show CDR1 as MNHNY and CDR2 as SVGAGI (reference sequence). V was trimmed by 2 bases and J by 1 base, leaving 8 bases between them. The length of the CDR3 is 14 residues. CDR3 protein: CASSYPEGNTEAFF. In DNA, the CDR3 is TGTGCCAGCAGTTACCCCGAGGGGAACACTGAAGCTTTCTTT.

The rearrangement uses TRBV11-2 and TRBJ2-7; D possibly corresponds to TRBD2 (6 bases). Germline V gene lookup returns CDR1 SGHAT and CDR2 FQNNGV. V lost 3 bases, J lost 3 bases, and 18 bases lay in between. The CDR3 runs to 16 residues. In DNA form, the CDR3 reads TGTGCCAGCAGCTTCCGCGGGACCTCAGAATACTACGAGCAGTACTTC. Protein sequence: CASSFRGTSEYYEQYF.

V usage is TRBV2 and J usage is TRBJ2-3; TRBD1 is a possible D gene (6 bases). The CDR3 spans 14 residues. Trimming removed 4 bases from V and 6 bases from J, with 14 bases in between. Germline V gene sequence: CDR1 SNHLY, CDR2 FYNNEI. DNA for the CDR3: TGTGCCAGCAGTGGGCAGGGGATGTGGGATACGCAGTATTTT. Translated: CASSGQGMWDTQYF. Variable domain in full (rest from reference TRBV2 and TRBJ2-3): EPEVTQTPSHQVTQMGQEVILRCVPISNHLYFYWYRQILGQKVEFLVSFYNNEISEKSEIFDDQFSVERPDGSNFTLKIRSTKLEDSAMYFCASSGQGMWDTQYFGPGTRLTVL.

J is TRBJ1-1 and V is TRBV7-3, with D tentatively TRBD1 (5 bases). V dropped 2 bases and J dropped 11 bases, with 15 bases sitting between them. Germline lookup yields CDR1 SGHTA and CDR2 FQGTGA. This CDR3 contains 13 residues. The CDR3 here is CASSLLGAAEAFF. For the CDR3, the DNA is TGTGCCAGCAGCTTATTAGGGGCAGCCGAGGCTTTCTTT.

V and J are TRBV18 and TRBJ2-5; D uncertain. Trimming stripped 1 base from V and 5 bases from J, with 14 bases between. Germline V lookup: CDR1 KGHSH, CDR2 LQKENI. The CDR3 has 15 residues. DNA for the CDR3: TGTGCCAGCTCACCACGAAACATCCCGAGGGAGACCCAGTACTTC. Protein sequence: CASSPRNIPRETQYF.

The chain joins TRBV27 to TRBJ1-6; 7 nucleotides agree with TRBD1. CDR1 is MNHEY, CDR2 SMNVEV, per germline (reference sequence). CDR3 length: 15 residues. Germline trimming cut 5 bases from V and 10 bases from J; bases unmatched to any gene: 11. CDR3 protein: CASSPRQGGWSPLHF. The CDR3 coding sequence is TGTGCCAGCAGTCCCCGACAGGGAGGATGGTCACCCCTCCACTTT.

V and J are TRBV2 and TRBJ1-1; 7 positions match TRBD1. This CDR3 region has 14 residues. The germline gives CDR1 SNHLY, CDR2 FYNNEI. After removal of 9 bases from V and 0 bases from J, the junction contained 7 bases not matched to a gene. DNA for the CDR3: TGTGCCAGGGGGACAGAGAGAGTGAACACTGAAGCTTTCTTT. This translates into CARGTERVNTEAFF.

Only a few counts were recorded for this clone. The V gene is TRBV4-1, the J gene TRBJ2-1; 10 positions agree with TRBD2. This CDR3 comprises 16 residues. Germline V gene data show CDR1 as MGHRA and CDR2 as YSYEKL. Unmatched junction bases numbered 1, after V lost 0 bases and J lost 2 bases. CDR3 DNA: TGCGCCAGCAGCCAAGAAGGGACTAGCGCCTACAATGAGCAGTTCTTC. Its translation is CASSQEGTSAYNEQFF.

The chain employs TRBV24-1 and TRBJ1-5; a possible D gene is TRBD1 (6 bases). Trimming took off 12 bases at V and 0 bases at J, with 11 bases between the two ends. Germline CDR1 is KGHDR and CDR2 is SFDVKD. This CDR3 has 13 amino acids. The CDR3 region has the DNA TGTGCCGATGGACAGTATAGCAATCAGCCCCAGCATTTT. Amino acids: CADGQYSNQPQHF.

The rearrangement links TRBV29-1 to TRBJ2-7; 9 positions agree with TRBD1. Germline CDR1 reads SQVTM; CDR2 reads ANQGSEA. V was pared by 7 bases and J by 6 bases, with 4 bases of the junction left unmatched. This CDR3 contains 11 residues. Here the CDR3 reads CSAETGGEQYF. As DNA, the CDR3 is TGCAGCGCCGAGACAGGGGGCGAGCAGTACTTC.

This sequence joins TRBV19 and TRBJ2-7; TRBD1 aligns across 10 bases. V lost 4 bases and J lost 6; bases outside the gene matches: 3. CDR3 length: 13 residues. CDR1 is LNHDA, CDR2 SQIVND, per germline (reference sequence). The CDR3 region has the DNA TGTGCCAGTAGTACGGGACAGGGGCGCGAGCAGTACTTC. It is translated as CASSTGQGREQYF.

V gene TRBV7-9 combines with J gene TRBJ2-1; TRBD2 might be the D (6 bases). Trimming took off 5 bases at V and 3 bases at J, with 11 bases between the two ends. Germline CDR1 SEHNR, CDR2 FQNEAQ (reference sequence). There are 14 residues in the CDR3. CDR3: CASSLSTSYNEQFF. The CDR3, as DNA: TGTGCCAGCAGCCTCTCGACTAGCTACAATGAGCAGTTCTTC. The full variable domain, with the rest looked up from reference TRBV7-9 and TRBJ2-1, is DTGVSQNPRHKITKRGQNVTFRCDPISEHNRLYWYRQTLGQGPEFLTYFQNEAQLEKSRLLSDRFSAERPKGSFSTLEIQRTEQGDSAMYLCASSLSTSYNEQFFGPGTRLTVL.

The V call is TRBV6-6, the J call TRBJ1-2; 7 bases match TRBD1. The CDR3 spans 14 residues. V shed 5 bases and J 9 bases; nucleotides not matched to a gene: 12. Germline V lookup: CDR1 MNHNY, CDR2 SVGAGI (reference sequence). CDR3 nucleotide sequence: TGTGCCAGCAGTCCGAGGACAGGTACCAGGAGCTACACCTTC. Amino acid sequence: CASSPRTGTRSYTF.

The chain recombines TRBV6-2 or TRBV6-3 with TRBJ1-3; perhaps TRBD1 as D (5 bases). This CDR3 has 16 residues. With 2 bases removed from V and 0 bases from J, the gap between germline ends came to 11 bases. Germline values: CDR1 MNHEY, CDR2 SVGEGT. The CDR3 coding sequence is TGTGCCAGCAGTTACGGGAGGGGACGCTCTGGAAACACCATATATTTT. Amino acid sequence: CASSYGRGRSGNTIYF.

This rearrangement joins TRBV28 to TRBJ2-7; tentative D call: TRBD2 (6 bases). This CDR3 region has 14 residues. V lost 5 bases to trimming and J lost 3 bases, with 14 bases between them. Germline CDR1 reads MDHEN; CDR2 reads SYDVKM. Written as DNA, the CDR3 is TGTGCCAGCAGTCCCTTAGCGGAGAGCTACGAGCAGTACTTC. Its translation is CASSPLAESYEQYF.

This chain connects TRBV19 to TRBJ2-4; D gene ambiguous. CDR1 is LNHDA and CDR2 is SQIVND in the germline V gene (reference sequence). V shed 2 bases and J shed 3 bases, with 17 bases lying between them. CDR3 length: 17 amino acids. CDR3 region: CASSISPDSVGKNIQYF. Here the CDR3 DNA reads TGTGCCAGTAGTATAAGTCCCGACTCCGTAGGCAAAAACATTCAGTACTTC.

V gene TRBV9 combines with J gene TRBJ2-1, with 12 bases identical to TRBD2. V shed 3 bases, J shed 4 bases, and the junction held 2 bases outside the gene matches. The CDR3 has 15 residues. CDR1 SGDLS and CDR2 YYNGEE come from the germline V gene. DNA for the CDR3: TGTGCCAGCAGCGAGACTAGCGGGGGATACAATGAGCAGTTCTTC. This codes for CASSETSGGYNEQFF.

This chain joins TRBV27 and TRBJ2-5; the match to TRBD2 covers 8 bases. With V trimmed by 4 bases and J by 5 bases, 12 bases remained unmatched. The CDR3 has 16 amino acids. The V gene's germline CDR1 is MNHEY and CDR2 SMNVEV (reference sequence). This CDR3 is CASSSGLAEALETQYF. In nucleotides, the CDR3 is TGTGCCAGCAGTTCCGGACTAGCAGAAGCGCTGGAGACCCAGTACTTC.